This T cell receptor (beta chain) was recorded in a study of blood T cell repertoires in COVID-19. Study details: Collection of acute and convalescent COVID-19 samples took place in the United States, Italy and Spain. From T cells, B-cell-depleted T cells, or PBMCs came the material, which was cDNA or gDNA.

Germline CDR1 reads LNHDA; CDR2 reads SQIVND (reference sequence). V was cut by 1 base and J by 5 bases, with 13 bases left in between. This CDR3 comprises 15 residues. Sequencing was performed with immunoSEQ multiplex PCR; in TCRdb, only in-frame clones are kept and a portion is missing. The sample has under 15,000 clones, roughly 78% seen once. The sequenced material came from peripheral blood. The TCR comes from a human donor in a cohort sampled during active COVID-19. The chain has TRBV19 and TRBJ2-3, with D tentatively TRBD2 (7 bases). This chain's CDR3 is CASSIGGGLEDTQYF. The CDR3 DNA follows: TGTGCCAGTAGTATAGGGGGGGGGCTTGAAGATACGCAGTATTTT.